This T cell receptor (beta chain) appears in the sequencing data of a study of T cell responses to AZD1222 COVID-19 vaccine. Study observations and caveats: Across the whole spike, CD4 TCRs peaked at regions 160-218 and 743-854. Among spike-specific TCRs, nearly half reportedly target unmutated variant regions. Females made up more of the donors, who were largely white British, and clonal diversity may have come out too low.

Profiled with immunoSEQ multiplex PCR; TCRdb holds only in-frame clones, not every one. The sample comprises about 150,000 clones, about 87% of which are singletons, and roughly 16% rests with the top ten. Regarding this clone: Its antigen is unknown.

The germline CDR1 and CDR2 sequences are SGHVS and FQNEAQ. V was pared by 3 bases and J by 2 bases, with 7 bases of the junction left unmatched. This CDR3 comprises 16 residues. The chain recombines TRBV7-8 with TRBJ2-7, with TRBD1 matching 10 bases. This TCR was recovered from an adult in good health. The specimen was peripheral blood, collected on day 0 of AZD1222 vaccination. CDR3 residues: CASSLGPGTGAYEQYF. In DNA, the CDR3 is TGTGCCAGCAGCTTGGGGCCCGGGACAGGGGCCTACGAGCAGTACTTC.